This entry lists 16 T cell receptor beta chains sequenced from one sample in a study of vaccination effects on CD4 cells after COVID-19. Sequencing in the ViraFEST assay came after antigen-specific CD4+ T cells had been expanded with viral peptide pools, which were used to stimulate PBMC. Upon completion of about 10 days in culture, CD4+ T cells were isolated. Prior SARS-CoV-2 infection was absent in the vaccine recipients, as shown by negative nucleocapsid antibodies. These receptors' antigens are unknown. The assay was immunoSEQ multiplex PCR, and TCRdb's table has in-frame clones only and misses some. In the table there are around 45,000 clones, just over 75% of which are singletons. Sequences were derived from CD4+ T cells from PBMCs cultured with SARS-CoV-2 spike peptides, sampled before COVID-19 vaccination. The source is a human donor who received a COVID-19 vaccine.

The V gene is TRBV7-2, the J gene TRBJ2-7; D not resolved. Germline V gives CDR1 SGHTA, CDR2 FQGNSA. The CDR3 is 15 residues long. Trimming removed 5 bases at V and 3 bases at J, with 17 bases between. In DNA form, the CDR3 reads TGTGCCAGCAGCCCTCGGGCAGGAGTTTTCTACGAGCAGTACGTC. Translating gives CASSPRAGVFYEQYV.

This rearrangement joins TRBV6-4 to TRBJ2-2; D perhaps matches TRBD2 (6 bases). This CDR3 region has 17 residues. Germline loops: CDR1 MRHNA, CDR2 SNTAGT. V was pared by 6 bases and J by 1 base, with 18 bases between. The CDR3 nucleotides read TGTGCCAGCAGCGAATATGGAGGGCACGGGAACACCGGGGAGCTGTTTTTT. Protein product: CASSEYGGHGNTGELFF.

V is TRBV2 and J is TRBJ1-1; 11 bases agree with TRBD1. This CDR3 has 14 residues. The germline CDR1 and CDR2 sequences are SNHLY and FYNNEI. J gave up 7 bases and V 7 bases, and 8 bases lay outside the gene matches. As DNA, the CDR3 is TGTGCCAGCAAGCCAACCGGGACAGGGGGTGAAGCTTTCTTT. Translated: CASKPTGTGGEAFF.

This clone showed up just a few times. The CDR3 DNA reads as TGTGCCAGTAGTGCGACCGGGACAGGGGCCAATAATCAGCCCCAGCATTTT. Protein: CASSATGTGANNQPQHF. This chain connects TRBV19 to TRBJ1-5, with TRBD1 identical over 10 bases. The CDR3 covers 17 residues. With V trimmed by 5 bases and J by 4 bases, 11 bases remained unmatched. Germline CDR1 LNHDA, CDR2 SQIVND (reference sequence).

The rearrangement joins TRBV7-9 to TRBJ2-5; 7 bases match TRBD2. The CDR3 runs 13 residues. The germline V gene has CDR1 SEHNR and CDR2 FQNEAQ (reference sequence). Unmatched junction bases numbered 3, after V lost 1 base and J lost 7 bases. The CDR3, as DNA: TGTGCCAGCAGCTTAGTAGGGGAGGGGACCCAGTACTTC. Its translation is CASSLVGEGTQYF.

CDR3 in DNA: TGTGCCAGCAGCTTACGGGGGGCTATGGAGACCCAGTACTTC. Its protein product is CASSLRGAMETQYF. J is TRBJ2-5 and V is TRBV13; perhaps TRBD2 as D (7 bases). Deletions cut 2 bases from V and 5 bases from J, with 12 bases between. CDR1 and CDR2 from the germline V gene are PRHDT and FYEKMQ (reference sequence). The CDR3 contains 14 residues.

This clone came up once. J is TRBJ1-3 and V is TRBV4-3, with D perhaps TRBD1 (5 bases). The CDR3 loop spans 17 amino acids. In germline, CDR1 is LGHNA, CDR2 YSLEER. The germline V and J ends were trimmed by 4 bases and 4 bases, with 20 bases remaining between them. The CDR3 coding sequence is TGCGCCAGCAGCCTTATCCACGGCGGGGCTTCAGGAAACACCATATATTTT. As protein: CASSLIHGGASGNTIYF.

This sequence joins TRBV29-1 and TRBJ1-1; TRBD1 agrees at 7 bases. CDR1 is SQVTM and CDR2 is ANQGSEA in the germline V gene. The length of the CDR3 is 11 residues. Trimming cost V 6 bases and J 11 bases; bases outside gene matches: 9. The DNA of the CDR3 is TGCAGCGTCCTAACAGGGGCAATGGCTTTCTTT. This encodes CSVLTGAMAFF.

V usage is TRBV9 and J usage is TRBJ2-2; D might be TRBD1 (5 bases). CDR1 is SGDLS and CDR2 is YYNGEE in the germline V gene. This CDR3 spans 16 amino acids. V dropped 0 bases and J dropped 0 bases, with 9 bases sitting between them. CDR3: CASSVGQPANTGELFF. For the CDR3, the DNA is TGTGCCAGCAGCGTAGGACAGCCGGCGAACACCGGGGAGCTGTTTTTT.

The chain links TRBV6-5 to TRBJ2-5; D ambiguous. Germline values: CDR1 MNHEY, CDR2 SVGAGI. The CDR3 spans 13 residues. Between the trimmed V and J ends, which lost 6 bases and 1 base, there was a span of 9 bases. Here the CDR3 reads CASRRTVQETQYF. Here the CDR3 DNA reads TGTGCCAGCAGACGGACGGTCCAAGAGACCCAGTACTTC.

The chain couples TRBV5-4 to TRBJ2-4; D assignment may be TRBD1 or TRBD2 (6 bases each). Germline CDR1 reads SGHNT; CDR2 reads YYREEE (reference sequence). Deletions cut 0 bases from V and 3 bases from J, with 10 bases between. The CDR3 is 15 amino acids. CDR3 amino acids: CASSLGGAGKNIQYF. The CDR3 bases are TGTGCCAGCAGCTTGGGGGGGGCGGGCAAAAACATTCAGTACTTC.

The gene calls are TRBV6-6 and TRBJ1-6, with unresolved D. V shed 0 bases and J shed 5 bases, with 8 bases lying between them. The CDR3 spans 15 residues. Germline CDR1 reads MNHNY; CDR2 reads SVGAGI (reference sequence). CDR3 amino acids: CASSYSLSHNSPLHF. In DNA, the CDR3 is TGTGCCAGCAGTTACTCTCTGAGTCATAATTCACCCCTCCACTTT.

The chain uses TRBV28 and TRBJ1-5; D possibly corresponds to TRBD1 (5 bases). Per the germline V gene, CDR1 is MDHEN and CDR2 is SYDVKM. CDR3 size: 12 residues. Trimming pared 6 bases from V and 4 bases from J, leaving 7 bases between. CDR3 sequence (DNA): TGTGCCAGCAGCGGGGGAAATCAGCCCCAGCATTTT. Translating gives CASSGGNQPQHF.

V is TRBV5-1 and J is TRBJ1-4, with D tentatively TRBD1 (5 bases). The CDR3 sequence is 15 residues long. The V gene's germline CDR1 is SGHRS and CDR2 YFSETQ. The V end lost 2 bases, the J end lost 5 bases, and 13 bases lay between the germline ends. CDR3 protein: CASSLADSVNEKLFF. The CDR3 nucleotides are TGCGCCAGCAGCTTAGCCGACAGCGTAAATGAAAAACTGTTTTTT.

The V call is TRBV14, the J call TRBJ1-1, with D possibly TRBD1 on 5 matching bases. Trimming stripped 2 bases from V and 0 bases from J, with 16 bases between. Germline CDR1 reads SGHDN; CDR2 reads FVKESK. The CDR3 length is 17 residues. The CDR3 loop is CASSQKSRGFLNTEAFF. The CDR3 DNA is TGTGCCAGCAGCCAAAAGAGCCGGGGCTTTCTGAACACTGAAGCTTTCTTT.

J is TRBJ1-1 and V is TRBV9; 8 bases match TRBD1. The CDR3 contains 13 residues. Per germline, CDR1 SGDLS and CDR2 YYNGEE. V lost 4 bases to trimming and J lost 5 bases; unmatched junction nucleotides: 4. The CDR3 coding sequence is TGTGCCAGCAGCTTCAACAGGGGGACTGAAGCTTTCTTT. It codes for CASSFNRGTEAFF.